Only a few counts were recorded for the clone carrying this T cell receptor beta chain. The antigen is unknown. Described time point: patch test 3, about 24 weeks after DPC sensitization. Sample treatment: therapeutic diphenylcyclopropenone sensitization with weekly scalp DPC. Researchers extracted total RNA from unfractionated whole blood. The sample belongs to a study of human T cells and chemical hapten exposure. Points from the study as a whole: High-frequency TCRs, those above 1 in 1000, stayed the same after DPC sensitization. PT1 expanded TCR counts correlated positively with patch test score.

Individual cDNA molecules received unique molecular identifiers in the library. TCRdb re-called the RACE reads through MiXCR, storing one row per CDR3 protein. Found here are roughly 69,000 distinct CDR3 sequences, 11% of them singletons; the top ten hold about 2.5%. From germline, CDR1 is LGHNA and CDR2 YSLEER. V lost 3 bases and J lost 2, with 14 bases in between. This CDR3 comprises 15 residues. This chain connects TRBV4-3 to TRBJ2-7; maybe TRBD1 (6 bases). The sequence was obtained from a woman under 40 with alopecia areata. Some clones in this sample may be carry-over from other donors' samples. The input for sequencing was whole blood, taken in connection with sensitization to the hapten diphenylcyclopropenone (DPC). The CDR3 spells CASSQGPTGTYEQYF. The CDR3 DNA is TGCGCCAGCAGCCAGGGTCCGACAGGCACCTACGAGCAGTACTTC.